Below, 26 T cell receptor beta chains from the same sample are listed, as sequenced in a study of radiotherapy plus CTLA-4 blockade in lung cancer. TCRdb's table, derived via immunoSEQ multiplex PCR, lists solely in-frame clones and lacks some. The table lists tens of thousands of clones, around 87% of them singletons. Specimen: peripheral blood, collected from a patient treated with radiotherapy plus ipilimumab. These receptors were taken from a human donor with non-small cell lung cancer that progressed on radiotherapy plus ipilimumab.

This rearrangement joins TRBV7-9 to TRBJ2-7; D is perhaps TRBD1 (6 bases). V gave up 7 bases and J gave up 6 bases, with 10 bases separating them. The germline gives CDR1 SEHNR, CDR2 FQNEAQ (reference sequence). The CDR3 contains 11 residues. The CDR3 protein is CASTLGGEQYF. DNA for the CDR3: TGTGCCAGCACCCTAGGGGGCGAGCAGTACTTC.

The V call is TRBV5-1, the J call TRBJ2-3; TRBD2 agrees at 14 bases. Trimming at V came to 4 bases and at J to 2 bases, leaving 3 bases not matched to a gene. The CDR3 is 16 residues long. Germline assignment: CDR1 SGHRS and CDR2 YFSETQ. The CDR3 region has the DNA TGCGCCAGCAGCCGACTAGCGGGGGGGATCACAGATACGCAGTATTTT. This translates into CASSRLAGGITDTQYF.

The J gene is TRBJ2-2, the V gene TRBV30; TRBD1 aligns across 8 bases. The V gene end was trimmed by 6 bases and the J gene end by 3 bases; junction bases not matched to a gene: 6. This CDR3 comprises 14 residues. Germline V gene data show CDR1 as GTSNPN and CDR2 as SVGIG (reference sequence). The CDR3 region has the DNA TGTGCCTGTTTGGACAGGGTTTACACCGGGGAGCTGTTTTTT. It yields the protein CACLDRVYTGELFF.

To note about this clone: At one of its ends the junction is not consistent with the germline gene, which may arise from a read error. This chain connects TRBV5-1 to TRBJ1-6; D is undetermined. This CDR3 spans 15 amino acids. Germline CDR1 SGHRS, CDR2 YFSETQ. CDR3 coding DNA: TGCGCCAGCAGCTTGGCCTTCTCCTATAATTCATCCCTCCACTTT. This translates into CASSLAFSYNSSLHF.

The chain uses TRBV27 and TRBJ1-1, with D maybe TRBD1 (6 bases). This CDR3 comprises 15 residues. Germline CDR1 and CDR2: MNHEY and SMNVEV (reference sequence). V lost 0 bases to trimming and J lost 6 bases, with 14 bases between them. In DNA, the CDR3 is TGTGCCAGCAGTTTATCAGGGGACGGGACATCTGAAGCTTTCTTT. This sequence encodes CASSLSGDGTSEAFF.

V and J are TRBV5-1 and TRBJ1-6, with TRBD1 matching 8 bases. CDR1 and CDR2 (germline): SGHRS, YFSETQ. The ends lost 2 bases at V and 6 bases at J; junction bases unmatched: 4. The length of the CDR3 is 15 residues. For the CDR3, the DNA is TGCGCCAGCAGCTTAGCCGGACAGGGTAATTCACCCCTCCACTTT. This sequence encodes CASSLAGQGNSPLHF.

V usage is TRBV6-5 and J usage is TRBJ2-3; D gene unclear. CDR3 size: 12 residues. The V gene's germline CDR1 is MNHEY and CDR2 SVGAGI. V lost 5 bases, J lost 0 bases, and 3 bases lay in between. The CDR3 region is CASSQSTDTQYF. DNA for the CDR3: TGTGCCAGCAGTCAAAGCACAGATACGCAGTATTTT.

This chain joins TRBV7-3 and TRBJ1-1, with TRBD1 identical over 8 bases. This CDR3 has 13 residues. J lost 3 bases, V lost 5 bases, and 2 bases had no gene match. Germline-derived CDR1 and CDR2 are SGHTA and FQGTGA. In DNA form, the CDR3 reads TGTGCCAGCAGCCAGGACAGGGACACTGAAGCTTTCTTT. Translating it yields CASSQDRDTEAFF.

The genes are TRBV13 and TRBJ2-3; TRBD2 matches at 8 bases. CDR1 is PRHDT and CDR2 is FYEKMQ in the germline V gene (reference sequence). V dropped 5 bases and J dropped 5; count of bases not matched to a gene: 15. The CDR3 length is 17 residues. Written as DNA, the CDR3 is TGTGCCAGCAGCCACCGGACTAGCCGTCTCTTTTTAGATACGCAGTATTTT. It specifies CASSHRTSRLFLDTQYF.

Concerning this clone: The sample has other DNA sequences that encode this CDR3 too. DNA of the CDR3: TGTGCCAGCAGCTTAGCAGGGGGCTACGAGCAGTACTTC. Amino acid sequence: CASSLAGGYEQYF. This chain uses TRBV7-9 with TRBJ2-7, with a tentative D call TRBD1 (6 bases). This CDR3 has 13 amino acids. CDR1 and CDR2 (germline): SEHNR, FQNEAQ (reference sequence). Deletions cut 0 bases from V and 3 bases from J, with 6 bases between.

This chain connects TRBV29-1 to TRBJ2-7, with TRBD1 matching 8 bases. The germline CDR1 and CDR2 sequences are SQVTM and ANQGSEA. J lost 5 bases, V lost 4 bases, and 7 bases had no gene match. This CDR3 spans 13 amino acids. The CDR3 DNA sequence: TGCAGCGTTGCGGGCAGGGGGCTCCACGAGCAGTACTTC. It specifies CSVAGRGLHEQYF.

This rearrangement joins TRBV6-6 to TRBJ1-5, with 8 positions matching TRBD1. The CDR3 spans 15 residues. The germline CDR1 and CDR2 sequences are MNHNY and SVGAGI (reference sequence). Trimming cost V 5 bases and J 0 bases; bases outside gene matches: 3. The CDR3 nucleotides read TGTGCCAGCAGTCTCACAGGGGGTAGCAATCAGCCCCAGCATTTT. It specifies CASSLTGGSNQPQHF.

V usage is TRBV19 and J usage is TRBJ1-1, with TRBD1 matching over 10 bases. The CDR3 runs to 14 residues. Germline CDR1 reads LNHDA; CDR2 reads SQIVND (reference sequence). The V gene end was trimmed by 10 bases and the J gene end by 6 bases; junction bases not matched to a gene: 11. The CDR3 nucleotides read TGTGCCATCCGACAGGGGGCCGGTTATGCTGAAGCTTTCTTT. It codes for CAIRQGAGYAEAFF.

This clone has just a few counts. The rearrangement links TRBV28 to TRBJ1-5, with 10 positions matching TRBD1. Per germline, CDR1 MDHEN and CDR2 SYDVKM. Germline trimming cut 0 bases from V and 7 bases from J; bases unmatched to any gene: 15. The CDR3 spans 19 residues. The CDR3, as DNA: TGTGCCAGCAGTTTATGGCGAACCGGGACAGGGGAAAGGGTGCAGCCCCAGCATTTT. Its translation: CASSLWRTGTGERVQPQHF.

CDR3 coding DNA: TGCGCCAGCAGTCAATTCTGGCGGGAGGGCCGTATCGATGAGCAGTTCTTC. Amino acid sequence: CASSQFWREGRIDEQFF. The chain joins TRBV23-1 to TRBJ2-1, with 9 nucleotides matching TRBD2. TRBV23-1 is flagged as an ORF with uncertain function. J was trimmed by 8 bases and V by 1 base; bases with no gene match: 12. The CDR3 is 17 residues long.

This rearrangement joins TRBV6-6 to TRBJ2-7; perhaps TRBD1 as D (6 bases). Germline CDR1 is MNHNY and CDR2 is SVGAGI (reference sequence). The CDR3 is 13 amino acids. V gave up 4 bases and J gave up 7 bases, with 14 bases separating them. CDR3 residues: CASSSQGRREQYF. The CDR3 DNA reads as TGTGCCAGCAGTTCCCAGGGGCGGAGGGAGCAGTACTTC.

V and J are TRBV2 and TRBJ2-3, with TRBD2 matching 10 bases. V dropped 8 bases and J dropped 3; count of bases not matched to a gene: 8. CDR3 length: 15 residues. Germline CDR1 reads SNHLY; CDR2 reads FYNNEI. The CDR3, as DNA: TGTGCCAGCGAGCGGGAACTAGCGGGGACAGATACGCAGTATTTT. Its translation is CASERELAGTDTQYF.

The rearrangement uses TRBV30 and TRBJ1-2; unclear D gene. Between the trimmed V and J ends, which lost 0 bases and 2 bases, there was a span of 10 bases. The V gene's germline CDR1 is GTSNPN and CDR2 SVGIG (reference sequence). The CDR3 is 14 amino acids. CDR3 sequence reads: CAWSVPGSNYGYTF. In DNA form, the CDR3 reads TGTGCCTGGAGTGTACCAGGCAGCAACTATGGCTACACCTTC.

V is TRBV28 and J is TRBJ1-2; no clear D gene. Trimming pared 8 bases from V and 4 bases from J, leaving 14 bases between. Germline CDR1 and CDR2: MDHEN and SYDVKM. This CDR3 contains 13 residues. DNA for the CDR3: TGTGCCAGCCCTCGCAGTTTCCTCTATGGCTACACCTTC. This gives the protein CASPRSFLYGYTF.

With respect to this clone: The sample contains more than one DNA sequence encoding this CDR3. CDR3: CSARQQETQYF. Written as DNA, the CDR3 is TGCAGTGCTAGACAACAAGAGACCCAGTACTTC. V and J are TRBV20-1 and TRBJ2-5, with unresolved D. V dropped 2 bases and J dropped 2 bases, with 3 bases sitting between them. The CDR3 contains 11 residues. Germline V CDR1 and CDR2: DFQATT, SNEGSKA (reference sequence).

V usage is TRBV19 and J usage is TRBJ1-5; TRBD1 agrees at 8 bases. From germline, CDR1 is LNHDA and CDR2 SQIVND (reference sequence). The J segment lost 1 base and the V segment lost 3 bases, leaving 2 bases of the junction unmatched. The CDR3 spans 15 residues. The CDR3 here is CASSIRTGSNQPQHF. CDR3 coding DNA: TGTGCCAGTAGTATCAGGACAGGGAGCAATCAGCCCCAGCATTTT.

The chain links TRBV7-2 to TRBJ1-5, with 9 bases lining up with TRBD1. The V gene's germline CDR1 is SGHTA and CDR2 FQGNSA. The CDR3 contains 15 residues. The V gene end was trimmed by 7 bases and the J gene end by 3 bases; junction bases not matched to a gene: 7. CDR3 nucleotides: TGTGCCAGCACCAGGACAGGGGCCACCAATCAGCCCCAGCATTTT. It specifies CASTRTGATNQPQHF.

The genes are TRBV9 and TRBJ1-3; tentative D call: TRBD1 (5 bases). Germline CDR1 SGDLS, CDR2 YYNGEE. The germline V and J ends were trimmed by 0 bases and 0 bases, with 7 bases remaining between them. This CDR3 comprises 15 residues. The CDR3 nucleotides read TGTGCCAGCAGCGTAGAGGGGAACTCTGGAAACACCATATATTTT. It yields the protein CASSVEGNSGNTIYF.

This chain joins TRBV7-9 and TRBJ2-7; D assignment may be TRBD1 or TRBD2 (5 bases each). This CDR3 spans 15 amino acids. Germline V gene lookup returns CDR1 SEHNR and CDR2 FQNEAQ (reference sequence). Trimming pared 2 bases from V and 5 bases from J, leaving 16 bases between. The CDR3 sequence is CASSLNPGLGDEQYF. CDR3 sequence (DNA): TGTGCCAGCAGCTTAAATCCGGGGCTGGGTGACGAGCAGTACTTC.

The J gene is TRBJ1-1, the V gene TRBV14; no reliable D call. V was clipped by 0 bases and J by 3 bases, with 11 bases between them. The germline gives CDR1 SGHDN, CDR2 FVKESK. This CDR3 region has 15 residues. The CDR3 nucleotides are TGTGCCAGCAGCCAAGATTTCTATTCTTACACTGAAGCTTTCTTT. Translating it yields CASSQDFYSYTEAFF.

The chain joins TRBV6-5 to TRBJ1-1; D not resolved. Germline lookup yields CDR1 MNHEY and CDR2 SVGAGI. Trimming left V 2 bases short and J 0 bases short, with 7 bases between. CDR3 length: 14 residues. CDR3 region: CASSYQVLNTEAFF. The CDR3 DNA is TGTGCCAGCAGTTACCAGGTACTGAACACTGAAGCTTTCTTT.